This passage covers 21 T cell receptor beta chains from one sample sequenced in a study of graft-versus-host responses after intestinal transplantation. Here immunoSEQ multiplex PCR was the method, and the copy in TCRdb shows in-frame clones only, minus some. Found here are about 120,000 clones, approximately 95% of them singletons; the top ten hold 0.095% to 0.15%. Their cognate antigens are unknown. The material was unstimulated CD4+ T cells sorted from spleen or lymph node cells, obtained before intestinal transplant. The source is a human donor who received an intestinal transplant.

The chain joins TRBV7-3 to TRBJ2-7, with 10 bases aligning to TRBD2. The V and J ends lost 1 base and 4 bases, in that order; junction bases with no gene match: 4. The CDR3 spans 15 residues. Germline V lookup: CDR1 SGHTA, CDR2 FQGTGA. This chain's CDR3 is CASSLSPGLAYEQYF. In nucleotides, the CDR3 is TGTGCCAGCAGCTTAAGCCCGGGACTAGCGTACGAGCAGTACTTC.

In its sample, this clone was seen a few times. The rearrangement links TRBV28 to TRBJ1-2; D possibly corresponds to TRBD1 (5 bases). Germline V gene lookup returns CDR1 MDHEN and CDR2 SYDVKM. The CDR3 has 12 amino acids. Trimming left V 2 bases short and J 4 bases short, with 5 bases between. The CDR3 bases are TGTGCCAGCAGTTTAGACAGCTATGGCTACACCTTC. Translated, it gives CASSLDSYGYTF.

The CDR3 nucleotides read TGCGCCAGCAGCTGGGGGCAGGGGTATGGCATTCAGTACTTC. Translation: CASSWGQGYGIQYF. The chain recombines TRBV5-1 with TRBJ2-4; perhaps TRBD1 as D (6 bases). The CDR3 is made up of 14 amino acids. Germline lookup yields CDR1 SGHRS and CDR2 YFSETQ. Trimming removed 3 bases from V and 9 bases from J, with 16 bases in between.

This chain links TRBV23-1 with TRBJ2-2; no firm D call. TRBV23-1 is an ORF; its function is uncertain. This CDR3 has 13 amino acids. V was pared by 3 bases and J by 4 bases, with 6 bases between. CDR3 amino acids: CASSHRSTGELFF. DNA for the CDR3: TGCGCCAGCAGTCATCGCTCCACCGGGGAGCTGTTTTTT.

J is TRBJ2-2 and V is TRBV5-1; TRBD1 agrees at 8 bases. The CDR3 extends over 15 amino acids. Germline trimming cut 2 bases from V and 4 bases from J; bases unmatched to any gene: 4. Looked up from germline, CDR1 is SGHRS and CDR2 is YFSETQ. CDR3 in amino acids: CASSLGDRTTGELFF. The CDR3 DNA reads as TGCGCCAGCAGCTTAGGGGACAGGACCACCGGGGAGCTGTTTTTT.

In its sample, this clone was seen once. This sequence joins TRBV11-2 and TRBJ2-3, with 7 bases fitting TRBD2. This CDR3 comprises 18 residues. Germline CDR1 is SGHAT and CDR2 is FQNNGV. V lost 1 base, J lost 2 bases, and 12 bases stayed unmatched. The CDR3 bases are TGTGCCAGCAGCTTAGGGTCGGCGCCTAGCGGATTCACAGATACGCAGTATTTT. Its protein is CASSLGSAPSGFTDTQYF.

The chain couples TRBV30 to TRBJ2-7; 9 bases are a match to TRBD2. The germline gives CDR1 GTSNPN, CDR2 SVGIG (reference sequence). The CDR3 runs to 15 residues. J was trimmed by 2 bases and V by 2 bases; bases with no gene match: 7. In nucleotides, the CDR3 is TGTGCCTGGAGTTCTCGACTAGCGGAGCCCTACGAGCAGTACTTC. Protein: CAWSSRLAEPYEQYF.

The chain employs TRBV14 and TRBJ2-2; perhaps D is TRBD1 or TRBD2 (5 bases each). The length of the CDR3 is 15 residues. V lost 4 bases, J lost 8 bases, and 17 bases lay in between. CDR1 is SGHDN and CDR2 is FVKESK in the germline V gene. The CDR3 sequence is CASSRRGAGVGELFF. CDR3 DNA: TGTGCCAGCAGCCGAAGGGGCGCGGGCGTGGGGGAGCTGTTTTTT.

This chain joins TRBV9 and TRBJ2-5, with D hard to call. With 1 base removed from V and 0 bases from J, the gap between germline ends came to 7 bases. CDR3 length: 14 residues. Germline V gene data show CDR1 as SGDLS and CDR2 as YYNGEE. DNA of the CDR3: TGTGCCAGCAGCGTACTCCCAGACCAAGAGACCCAGTACTTC. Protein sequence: CASSVLPDQETQYF. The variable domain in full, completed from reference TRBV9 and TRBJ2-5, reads DSGVTQTPKHLITATGQRVTLRCSPRSGDLSVYWYQQSLDQGLQFLIQYYNGEERAKGNILERFSAQQFPDLHSELNLSSLELGDSALYFCASSVLPDQETQYFGPGTRLLVL.

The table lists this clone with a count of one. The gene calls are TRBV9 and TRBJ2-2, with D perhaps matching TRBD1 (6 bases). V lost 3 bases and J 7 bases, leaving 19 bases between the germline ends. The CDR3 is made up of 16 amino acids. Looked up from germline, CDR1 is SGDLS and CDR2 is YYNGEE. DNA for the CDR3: TGTGCCAGCAGCGCCAAGGGACAAAACACGGGCGGGGAGCTGTTTTTT. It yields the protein CASSAKGQNTGGELFF.

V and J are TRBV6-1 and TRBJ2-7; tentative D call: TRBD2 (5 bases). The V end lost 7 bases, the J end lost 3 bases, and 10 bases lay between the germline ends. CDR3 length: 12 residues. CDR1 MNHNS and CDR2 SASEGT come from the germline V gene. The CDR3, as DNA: TGTGCCAGCACCAATAGCGTCTACGAGCAGTACTTC. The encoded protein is CASTNSVYEQYF.

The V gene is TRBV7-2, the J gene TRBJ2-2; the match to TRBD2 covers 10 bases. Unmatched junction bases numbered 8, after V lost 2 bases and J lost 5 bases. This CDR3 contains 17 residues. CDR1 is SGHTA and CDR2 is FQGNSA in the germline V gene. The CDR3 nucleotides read TGTGCCAGCAGCTTAACGGCTAGCGGGAGCCTTACCGGGGAGCTGTTTTTT. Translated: CASSLTASGSLTGELFF.

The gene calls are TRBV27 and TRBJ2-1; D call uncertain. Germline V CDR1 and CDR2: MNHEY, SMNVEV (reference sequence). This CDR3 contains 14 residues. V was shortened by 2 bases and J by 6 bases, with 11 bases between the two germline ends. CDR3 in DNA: TGTGCCAGCAGTTTAAGCGCCCCCAGCAATGAGCAGTTCTTC. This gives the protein CASSLSAPSNEQFF.

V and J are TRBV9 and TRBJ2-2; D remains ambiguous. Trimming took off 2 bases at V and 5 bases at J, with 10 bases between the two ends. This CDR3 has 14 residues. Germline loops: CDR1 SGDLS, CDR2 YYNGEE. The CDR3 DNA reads TGTGCCAGCAGCGTTGCCCTCGCTACCGGGGAGCTGTTTTTT. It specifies CASSVALATGELFF.

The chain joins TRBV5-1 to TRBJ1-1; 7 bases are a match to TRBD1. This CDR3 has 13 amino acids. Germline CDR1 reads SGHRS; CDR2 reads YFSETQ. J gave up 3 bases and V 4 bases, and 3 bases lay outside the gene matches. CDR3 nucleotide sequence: TGCGCCAGCAGCCGAGGGACAGACACTGAAGCTTTCTTT. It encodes CASSRGTDTEAFF.

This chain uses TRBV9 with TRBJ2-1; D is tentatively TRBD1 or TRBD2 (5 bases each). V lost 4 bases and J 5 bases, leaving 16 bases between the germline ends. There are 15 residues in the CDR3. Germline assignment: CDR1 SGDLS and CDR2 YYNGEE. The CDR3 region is CASSWGLWTNNEQFF. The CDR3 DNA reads TGTGCCAGCAGCTGGGGGTTATGGACCAACAATGAGCAGTTCTTC.

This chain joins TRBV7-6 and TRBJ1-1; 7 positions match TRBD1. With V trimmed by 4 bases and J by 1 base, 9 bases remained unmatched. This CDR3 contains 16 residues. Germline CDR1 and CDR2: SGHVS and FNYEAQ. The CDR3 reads CASSSSRTGANTEAFF. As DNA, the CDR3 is TGTGCCAGCAGCTCGTCAAGGACAGGAGCGAACACTGAAGCTTTCTTT. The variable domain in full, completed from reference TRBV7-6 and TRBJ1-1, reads GAGVSQSPRYKVTKRGQDVALRCDPISGHVSLYWYRQALGQGPEFLTYFNYEAQQDKSGLPNDRFSAERPEGSISTLTIQRTEQRDSAMYRCASSSSRTGANTEAFFGQGTRLTVV.

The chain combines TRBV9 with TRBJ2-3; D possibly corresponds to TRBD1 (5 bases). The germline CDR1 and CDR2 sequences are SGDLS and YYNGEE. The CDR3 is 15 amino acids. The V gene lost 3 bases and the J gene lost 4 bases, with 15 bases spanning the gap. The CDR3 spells CASSASPSTADTQYF. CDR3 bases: TGTGCCAGCAGCGCCTCCCCCTCGACAGCAGATACGCAGTATTTT.

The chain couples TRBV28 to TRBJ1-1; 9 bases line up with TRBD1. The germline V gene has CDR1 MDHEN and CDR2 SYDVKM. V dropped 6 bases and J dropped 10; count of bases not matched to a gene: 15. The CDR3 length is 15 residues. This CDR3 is CASSPGTGLGWVAFF. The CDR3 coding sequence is TGTGCCAGCAGCCCCGGGACAGGGTTGGGATGGGTAGCTTTCTTT.

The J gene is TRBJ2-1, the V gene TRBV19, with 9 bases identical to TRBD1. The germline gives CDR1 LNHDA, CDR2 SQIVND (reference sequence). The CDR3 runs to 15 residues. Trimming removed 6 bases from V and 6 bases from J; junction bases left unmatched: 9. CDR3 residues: CASRRRDRVANEQFF. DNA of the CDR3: TGTGCCAGTAGACGCCGGGACAGGGTGGCCAATGAGCAGTTCTTC.

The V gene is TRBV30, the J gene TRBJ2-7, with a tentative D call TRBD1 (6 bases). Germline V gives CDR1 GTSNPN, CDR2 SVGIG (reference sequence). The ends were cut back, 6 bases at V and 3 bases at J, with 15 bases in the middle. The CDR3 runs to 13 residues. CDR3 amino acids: CACPGGNFYEQYF. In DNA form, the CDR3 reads TGTGCCTGTCCTGGGGGCAACTTCTACGAGCAGTACTTC.